The clone carrying this TCR beta chain was picked up one time. TCRdb keeps only in-frame clones here, not all; method: immunoSEQ multiplex PCR. Of about 210,000 clones in the sample, around 80% were seen once. The sample originates from a study of blood T cell repertoires in COVID-19. V was trimmed by 3 bases and J by 7 bases, leaving 10 bases between them. Germline V gene lookup returns CDR1 DFQATT and CDR2 SNEGSKA (reference sequence). The CDR3 extends over 12 amino acids. This sequence was found in an elderly woman with COVID-19, enrolled during active disease. The V call is TRBV20-1, the J call TRBJ1-5, with D possibly TRBD1 on 6 matching bases. Sequences were obtained from peripheral blood. DNA of the CDR3: TGCAGTGCTAGTTCGGGGGGCCAGCCCCAGCATTTT. Translation gives CSASSGGQPQHF.